A single sample is the source of the 25 T cell receptor beta chains below, sequenced in a study of blood T cell repertoires in COVID-19. Assay: immunoSEQ multiplex PCR; the TCRdb copy retains only in-frame clones and omits some. Of a few hundred thousand clones listed, around 75% are singletons. The sequenced sample consisted of peripheral blood. These receptors originate from a human donor in a cohort sampled during active COVID-19.

The rearrangement joins TRBV7-2 to TRBJ1-1; D is perhaps TRBD1 (6 bases). The germline V gene has CDR1 SGHTA and CDR2 FQGNSA. V gave up 6 bases and J gave up 4 bases, with 15 bases separating them. The CDR3 loop spans 14 amino acids. The CDR3 nucleotides are TGTGCCAGCAGACCGGGACACCTGCTCACTGAAGCTTTCTTT. This gives the protein CASRPGHLLTEAFF.

The chain couples TRBV2 to TRBJ2-7, with 10 bases fitting TRBD1. The CDR3 is made up of 15 amino acids. CDR1 is SNHLY and CDR2 is FYNNEI in the germline V gene. J lost 5 bases, V lost 5 bases, and 9 bases had no gene match. The CDR3 protein is CASSSRRQGANEQYF. The DNA of the CDR3 is TGTGCCAGCAGTTCTCGGAGACAGGGGGCGAACGAGCAGTACTTC.

This chain links TRBV2 with TRBJ2-3, with a tentative D call TRBD2 (6 bases). Germline V gene data show CDR1 as SNHLY and CDR2 as FYNNEI. CDR3 length: 16 residues. V lost 3 bases and J lost 2, with 15 bases in between. For the CDR3, the DNA is TGTGCCAGCAGTGATCGTGGGAGGAGGTTCACAGATACGCAGTATTTT. Translating it yields CASSDRGRRFTDTQYF.

In its sample, this clone was seen once. CDR3 sequence (DNA): TGTGCCAGCAGCCCCGGGACAACCATGAACACTGAAGCTTTCTTT. The encoded protein is CASSPGTTMNTEAFF. The chain uses TRBV6-5 and TRBJ1-1; perhaps TRBD1 as D (6 bases). The CDR3 runs 15 residues. V shed 6 bases and J shed 0 bases, with 14 bases lying between them. The V gene's germline CDR1 is MNHEY and CDR2 SVGAGI.

The chain has TRBV21-1 and TRBJ2-4; no DNA check was done on the table's D call, TRBD2. TRBV21-1 is given as a pseudogene. This CDR3 spans 14 amino acids. This CDR3 reads CASPGGEWGNIQYF. The CDR3 coding sequence is TGTGCCAGCCCGGGCGGGGAATGGGGAAACATTCAGTACTTC.

The chain uses TRBV18 and TRBJ1-2; D is perhaps TRBD1 (6 bases). CDR1 KGHSH and CDR2 LQKENI come from the germline V gene. The CDR3 spans 15 residues. V was shortened by 1 base and J by 0 bases, with 9 bases between the two germline ends. The CDR3 DNA follows: TGTGCCAGCTCACCACAGGACAGTTCTAACTATGGCTACACCTTC. This codes for CASSPQDSSNYGYTF. Variable domain in full (rest from reference TRBV18 and TRBJ1-2): NAGVMQNPRHLVRRRGQEARLRCSPMKGHSHVYWYRQLPEEGLKFMVYLQKENIIDESGMPKERFSAEFPKEGPSILRIQQVVRGDSAAYFCASSPQDSSNYGYTFGSGTRLTVV.

This chain joins TRBV29-1 and TRBJ2-1, with 10 bases that match TRBD1. From germline, CDR1 is SQVTM and CDR2 ANQGSEA. The CDR3 has 12 residues. V lost 7 bases and J lost 8; bases outside the gene matches: 5. CDR3 loop: CSGDRGRHEQFF. DNA for the CDR3: TGCAGCGGCGACAGGGGGCGGCATGAGCAGTTCTTC.

The CDR3 bases are TGTGCCAGCACTCCAATGGGGGAGGGGCCTCGGTCCTATGGCTACACCTTC. Its translation: CASTPMGEGPRSYGYTF. The V and J genes are TRBV7-2 and TRBJ1-2, with a tentative D call TRBD1 (5 bases). This CDR3 has 17 residues. Germline values: CDR1 SGHTA, CDR2 FQGNSA. V was shortened by 7 bases and J by 4 bases, with 25 bases between the two germline ends.

The chain recombines TRBV6-5 with TRBJ1-4; 7 bases are a match to TRBD1. With 4 bases clipped from V and 7 bases from J, the junction kept 9 bases outside the gene matches. CDR1 MNHEY and CDR2 SVGAGI come from the germline V gene. The CDR3 extends over 15 amino acids. The CDR3 DNA is TGTGCCAGCAGTTTGCGACAGGGTACGACTGAAAAACTGTTTTTT. This translates into CASSLRQGTTEKLFF.

The chain joins TRBV27 to TRBJ1-4, with 12 bases aligning to TRBD1. The CDR3 loop spans 16 amino acids. With V trimmed by 5 bases and J by 7 bases, 8 bases remained unmatched. Germline loops: CDR1 MNHEY, CDR2 SMNVEV (reference sequence). The CDR3 protein is CASSPRDRGRGEKLFF. CDR3 nucleotide sequence: TGTGCCAGCAGTCCTCGGGACAGGGGGCGGGGTGAAAAACTGTTTTTT.

The chain is built from TRBV30 and TRBJ1-2; the D gene is possibly TRBD1 (5 bases). The V end lost 1 base, the J end lost 2 bases, and 8 bases lay between the germline ends. Germline-derived CDR1 and CDR2 are GTSNPN and SVGIG (reference sequence). The CDR3 runs to 13 residues. The chain's CDR3 is CAWSAPGNYGYTF. The CDR3 DNA is TGTGCCTGGAGTGCACCAGGGAACTATGGCTACACCTTC.

The chain is built from TRBV6-4 and TRBJ1-1, with TRBD1 matching 8 bases. The V gene's germline CDR1 is MRHNA and CDR2 SNTAGT. With V trimmed by 5 bases and J by 1 base, 12 bases remained unmatched. This CDR3 has 17 amino acids. The DNA for the CDR3 is TGTGCCAGCAGTCCCACTTCGTGGACAGGGACGAACACTGAAGCTTTCTTT. Translated: CASSPTSWTGTNTEAFF.

The chain employs TRBV7-2 and TRBJ2-7; 8 bases line up with TRBD1. CDR1 is SGHTA and CDR2 is FQGNSA in the germline V gene. The CDR3 totals 16 residues. V was pared by 6 bases and J by 4 bases, with 14 bases of the junction left unmatched. The CDR3 coding sequence is TGTGCCAGCAGTCAATTTGGGGCAGGGGGCCCGTACGAGCAGTACTTC. Translated: CASSQFGAGGPYEQYF.

This chain links TRBV27 with TRBJ2-7; D is undetermined. The CDR3 has 13 residues. V was clipped by 4 bases and J by 2 bases, with 9 bases between them. CDR1 is MNHEY and CDR2 is SMNVEV in the germline V gene (reference sequence). The CDR3 DNA follows: TGTGCCAGCAGTTCCTTGACAACCTACGAGCAGTACTTC. Residues: CASSSLTTYEQYF.

The rearrangement joins TRBV5-5 to TRBJ2-5; D might be TRBD2 (5 bases). The germline V and J ends were trimmed by 4 bases and 4 bases, with 14 bases remaining between them. CDR1 is SGHKS and CDR2 is YYEKEE in the germline V gene (reference sequence). The CDR3 runs to 14 residues. CDR3 in DNA: TGTGCCAGCAGCCAGACTACCGCCCGAGAGACCCAGTACTTC. Its protein product is CASSQTTARETQYF.

The V gene is TRBV28, the J gene TRBJ2-7; tentative D call: TRBD2 (5 bases). V was clipped by 1 base and J by 3 bases, with 13 bases between them. This CDR3 is 15 amino acids long. The germline V gene encodes CDR1 MDHEN and CDR2 SYDVKM. The CDR3 reads CASSLYPPGDYEQYF. CDR3 sequence (DNA): TGTGCCAGCAGTTTATACCCCCCCGGGGACTACGAGCAGTACTTC.

The genes are TRBV5-8 and TRBJ1-1, with D perhaps matching TRBD1 (5 bases). Germline lookup yields CDR1 SGHTS and CDR2 YDEGEE. Trimming removed 4 bases from V and 10 bases from J, with 14 bases in between. There are 12 residues in the CDR3. The CDR3 reads CASSPGGVRAFF. The DNA of the CDR3 is TGTGCCAGCAGCCCAGGAGGGGTGCGAGCTTTCTTT.

This chain uses TRBV29-1 with TRBJ2-7; tentative D call: TRBD1 (5 bases). Looked up from germline, CDR1 is SQVTM and CDR2 is ANQGSEA. This CDR3 region has 12 residues. The germline V and J ends were trimmed by 2 bases and 6 bases, with 11 bases remaining between them. The CDR3 spells CSVEKGLGEQYF. CDR3 in DNA: TGCAGCGTTGAAAAGGGGCTCGGCGAGCAGTACTTC.

The rearrangement uses TRBV7-3 and TRBJ2-5; 15 nucleotides match TRBD2. The CDR3 is 19 amino acids. From germline, CDR1 is SGHTA and CDR2 FQGTGA. After removal of 0 bases from V and 0 bases from J, the junction contained 5 bases not matched to a gene. The CDR3 here is CASSLTAGTSGRNQETQYF. For the CDR3, the DNA is TGTGCCAGCAGCTTAACCGCCGGGACTAGCGGGAGGAACCAAGAGACCCAGTACTTC.

The rearrangement links TRBV29-1 to TRBJ1-1, with a tentative D call TRBD1 (6 bases). V was cut by 3 bases and J by 4 bases, with 6 bases left in between. Germline CDR1 reads SQVTM; CDR2 reads ANQGSEA. This CDR3 comprises 11 residues. The CDR3 bases are TGCAGCGTTGAGGGGGCCACTGAAGCTTTCTTT. This gives the protein CSVEGATEAFF.

A few counts support this clone. The chain is built from TRBV30 and TRBJ1-4; perhaps TRBD1 as D (6 bases). Trimming removed 2 bases from V and 8 bases from J, with 18 bases in between. Germline assignment: CDR1 GTSNPN and CDR2 SVGIG (reference sequence). CDR3 length: 15 amino acids. CDR3: CAWSLTTGRREKLFF. The CDR3 DNA is TGTGCCTGGAGTCTTACGACAGGAAGGAGAGAAAAACTGTTTTTT.

This clone was picked up a small number of times. The V gene is TRBV4-1, the J gene TRBJ2-1; TRBD2 aligns across 7 bases. Germline V gene sequence: CDR1 MGHRA, CDR2 YSYEKL. V was pared by 1 base and J by 6 bases, with 6 bases of the junction left unmatched. The CDR3 is 15 residues long. CDR3 region: CASSQVRPGGNEQFF. DNA for the CDR3: TGCGCCAGCAGCCAAGTACGACCGGGGGGCAATGAGCAGTTCTTC.

Only a few counts were recorded for this clone. V usage is TRBV10-3 and J usage is TRBJ1-5; 10 positions match TRBD1. The CDR3 covers 17 residues. Germline-derived CDR1 and CDR2 are ENHRY and SYGVKD. The trim removed 2 bases at V and 7 bases at J, leaving 11 bases unmatched. The chain's CDR3 is CAISERETGGGRQPQHF. The CDR3 nucleotides are TGTGCCATCAGTGAGAGAGAGACAGGGGGCGGGCGGCAGCCCCAGCATTTT.

A remark on this clone: Other DNA sequences in this sample translate to the same CDR3. The chain recombines TRBV30 with TRBJ1-1; D gene uncertain. The CDR3 has 13 residues. The germline gives CDR1 GTSNPN, CDR2 SVGIG (reference sequence). Trimming took off 0 bases at V and 1 base at J, with 6 bases between the two ends. CDR3 DNA sequence: TGTGCCTGGAGTGTACCAGGGAACACTGAAGCTTTCTTT. Translating gives CAWSVPGNTEAFF.

J is TRBJ2-1 and V is TRBV5-6, with TRBD2 matching 7 bases. Trimming removed 3 bases from V and 7 bases from J; junction bases left unmatched: 1. This CDR3 has 12 residues. Germline loops: CDR1 SGHDT, CDR2 YYEEEE. CDR3 DNA: TGTGCCAGCAGCTATAGCGGGAATGAGCAGTTCTTC. It encodes CASSYSGNEQFF.